This T cell receptor (beta chain) emerged from a study of neoadjuvant anti-PD-1 for oral cavity cancer. Clones were sequenced by immunoSEQ multiplex PCR, and TCRdb holds only the in-frame ones, with some missing. Here the sample spans more than 50,000 clones, around 85% being singletons. This receptor was identified in a person aged 35 to 85 with oral cavity squamous cell carcinoma. Sequenced material: PBMCs, taken before nivolumab (anti-PD-1) treatment.

The CDR3 region has the DNA TGTGCCAGCTCACCACCGTTGGTTCAGAATAATGAAAAACTGTTTTTT. It codes for CASSPPLVQNNEKLFF. V gene TRBV18 combines with J gene TRBJ1-4; D is undetermined. CDR1 and CDR2 (germline): KGHSH, LQKENI. Between the trimmed V and J ends, which lost 0 bases and 4 bases, there was a span of 12 bases. There are 16 residues in the CDR3.